This T cell receptor beta chain was retrieved from a study of T cell responses to AZD1222 COVID-19 vaccine. Looking at the study overall: Second doses that came at about 4 or about 12 weeks were put together. Study results and limitations: Recipients of AZD1222 seropositive at baseline numbered only 5 or 6. Clonal diversity was possibly underestimated, and the donors were mostly white British, with more females. Every sample of the repertoires postdated the peak T cell response.

The table came from immunoSEQ multiplex PCR; TCRdb's copy has only in-frame clones and leaves some out. This sample has roughly 150,000 clones, with 80% to 95% found just once. This CDR3 comprises 15 residues. Germline CDR1 and CDR2: MNHEY and SVGAGI. V was pared by 6 bases and J by 1 base, with 15 bases between. A remark on this clone: As yet, its antigen is unknown.

This TCR was recovered from an adult in good health. Sequenced here: peripheral blood, sampled on day 0 of AZD1222 vaccination. The chain carries TRBV6-5 and TRBJ2-5; D is perhaps TRBD1 (6 bases). CDR3: CASSAKHRVQETQYF. CDR3 sequence (DNA): TGTGCCAGCAGCGCAAAACACAGGGTCCAAGAGACCCAGTACTTC.